This TCR beta chain emerged from a study of T cells after yellow fever vaccination. From germline, CDR1 is MRHNA and CDR2 SNTAGT. Trimming at V came to 6 bases and at J to 1 base, leaving 5 bases not matched to a gene. The CDR3 has 14 amino acids. In TCRdb, the 5' RACE reads were re-called with MiXCR into one record per CDR3 protein. Found here are 45,000 to 60,000 distinct CDR3 sequences, around 6.2% of them singletons; the top ten hold about 28%. This clonotype was counted ten times or more. The TCR was taken from a man aged 18 to 30 who received the YFV17D yellow fever vaccine. This rearrangement joins TRBV6-4 to TRBJ1-1; TRBD1 aligns across 7 bases. This specimen consisted of PBMCs, either bulk or a sorted T-cell subset (CD4+, CD8+, memory, or dextramer-sorted; not recorded which), obtained on the day of the yellow fever booster vaccination. CDR3 coding DNA: TGTGCCAGCAGAGGCAGGGGGTCGAACACTGAAGCTTTCTTT. This codes for CASRGRGSNTEAFF.